Listed below are T cell receptor beta chains from one sample, sequenced in a study of blood T cell repertoires in COVID-19. Assay used: immunoSEQ multiplex PCR; TCRdb lists only in-frame clones, some missing. Of fewer than 120,000 clones in the sample, more than 65% are singletons; the top ten hold 3% to 4.5%. The sequencing input was peripheral blood. These receptors were obtained from an elderly woman with acute or convalescent COVID-19. The CDR3 runs from the conserved cysteine through the conserved F or W. A D gene is named only where the DNA matches it firmly. Clone size is shown for a subset of rows, as once, few, many or a class of expanded clone.

size	D	J	V	CDR3	DNA
-	TRBD1	TRBJ2-7	TRBV3-1/TRBV3-2	CASSEGQLDFYEQYF	TGTGCCAGCAGCGAGGGACAGCTCGACTTTTACGAGCAGTACTTC
-	-	TRBJ2-3	TRBV10-1	CASSATQRTGFTQYF	TGCGCCAGCAGTGCAACCCAACGGACGGGATTTACGCAGTATTTT
-	-	TRBJ1-5	TRBV5-1	CASSLGGYSHQPQHF	TGCGCCAGCAGCTTGGGAGGGTACAGCCATCAGCCCCAGCATTTT
-	TRBD2	TRBJ2-3	TRBV7-6	CASSLGAGGPGDTQYF	TGTGCCAGCAGCTTAGGGGCGGGAGGGCCCGGAGATACGCAGTATTTT
-	-	TRBJ2-4	TRBV4-3	CASSQSLSGNIQYF	TGCGCCAGCAGCCAATCCCTAAGCGGAAACATTCAGTACTTC
-	-	TRBJ1-5	TRBV19	CAASQGNQPQHF	TGTGCCGCCTCACAGGGCAATCAGCCCCAGCATTTT
-	TRBD1	TRBJ1-1	TRBV5-4	CASSLVGQGLGEAFF	TGTGCCAGCAGCTTGGTCGGACAGGGGTTGGGTGAAGCTTTCTTT
-	TRBD2	TRBJ2-3	TRBV7-2	CASSPGTSGVHTQYF	TGTGCCAGCAGCCCCGGGACTAGCGGGGTGCATACGCAGTATTTT
-	-	TRBJ2-3	TRBV11-3	CASSLDRGADTQYF	TGTGCCAGCAGCTTAGATCGGGGTGCAGATACGCAGTATTTT
few	-	TRBJ1-1	TRBV30	CAWTQASNTEAFF	TGTGCCTGGACCCAGGCCTCGAACACTGAAGCTTTCTTT
-	-	TRBJ1-2	TRBV18	CASSPDRPYGYTF	TGTGCCAGCTCACCTGACAGGCCCTATGGCTACACCTTC
-	-	TRBJ1-4	TRBV9	CASSGRQETNEKLFF	TGTGCCAGCAGCGGACGACAGGAAACTAATGAAAAACTGTTTTTT
-	TRBD2	TRBJ2-1	TRBV6-2/TRBV6-3	CASSYWASGGAGQFF	TGTGCCAGCAGTTACTGGGCTAGCGGGGGGGCCGGGCAGTTCTTC
-	TRBD1	TRBJ1-1	TRBV6-5	CASSYLRTGLMGAFF	TGTGCCAGCAGTTACCTTCGGACAGGTTTAATGGGCGCTTTCTTT
once	-	TRBJ1-5	TRBV19	CASSMSSNQPQHF	TGTGCCAGTAGTATGAGTAGCAATCAGCCCCAGCATTTT
-	-	TRBJ2-3	TRBV6-5	CASSLGGPTDTQYF	TGTGCCAGCAGTTTGGGGGGGCCAACAGATACGCAGTATTTT
-	TRBD1	TRBJ1-1	TRBV6-2/TRBV6-3	CASSYGGQGGNTEAFF	TGTGCCAGCAGTTACGGGGGACAGGGCGGGAACACTGAAGCTTTCTTT
once	-	TRBJ2-1	TRBV6-6	CASSPRGASQSYNEQFF	TGTGCCAGCAGTCCCCGGGGGGCATCTCAATCCTACAATGAGCAGTTCTTC
-	-	TRBJ1-2	TRBV9	CASSVAGDNYGYTF	TGTGCCAGCAGCGTAGCGGGAGATAACTATGGCTACACCTTC
-	TRBD2	TRBJ2-1	TRBV13	CASSWASGGSYEQFF	TGTGCCAGCAGCTGGGCTAGCGGGGGATCATATGAGCAGTTCTTC
few	-	TRBJ1-3	TRBV5-1	CASSLGAGNGDTIYF	TGCGCCAGCAGCTTGGGGGCAGGGAACGGTGACACCATATATTTT
once	TRBD1	TRBJ1-2	TRBV29-1	CSVAGQGAVYGYTF	TGCAGCGTTGCTGGACAGGGGGCGGTCTATGGCTACACCTTC